Sequencing of this T cell receptor beta chain was carried out in a study of siplizumab effects on memory and regulatory T cells. Study results and caveats: Memory cells seemed less diverse than naive T cells, which seemed major alloresponse contributors. Naive versus memory phenotype went unassigned for roughly 75-96% of proliferating CD4+ or CD8+ clones.

Remarks on this clone: Its antigen is currently unknown.

Clones were sequenced by immunoSEQ multiplex PCR, and TCRdb holds only the in-frame ones, with some missing. Among 60,000 to 70,000 clones, over 80% were seen once, and the ten largest hold 1.7%. The germline V gene has CDR1 SGHRS and CDR2 YFSETQ. The V segment lost 4 bases and the J segment 2 bases; nucleotides outside the gene matches: 9. The CDR3 covers 17 residues. This receptor was identified in a human donor in good health. The genes are TRBV5-1 and TRBJ2-3; 11 bases align to TRBD2. Material for sequencing was Tregs sorted from blood. This CDR3 reads CASSPTRLAGYTDTQYF. The CDR3 nucleotides are TGCGCCAGCAGCCCTACCCGACTAGCGGGGTACACAGATACGCAGTATTTT.